These 11 T cell receptor beta chains were all obtained from the same sample, sequenced in a study of T cells in localized non-small cell lung cancer (dated by TCRdb to 2019 to 2021). Library construction relied on the immunoSEQ multiplex PCR assay. In its TCRdb copy, this immuneACCESS table keeps in-frame sequences only and misses some clones. Where compared with another copy, unresolved V genes explain less than half of these, and the others have no known cause. The sample table records tens of thousands of clones; 80% of these occur just once. Of the sample, about a fifth is held by the ten largest clones. The specimen was PBMCs, collected before any cancer treatment. The receptors stem from a man between 40 and 70 years old with stage II squamous cell lung carcinoma.

J is TRBJ2-7 and V is TRBV18, with 8 bases aligning to TRBD1. J was trimmed by 5 bases and V by 6 bases; bases with no gene match: 9. The CDR3 loop spans 14 amino acids. CDR1 is KGHSH and CDR2 is LQKENI in the germline V gene. CDR3 region: CASSRRTGRDEQYF. In DNA form, the CDR3 reads TGTGCCAGCTCGCGCCGGACAGGGCGGGACGAGCAGTACTTC.

The chain couples TRBV7-3 to TRBJ1-1; the D is unclear. The CDR3 consists of 13 residues. The germline V and J ends were trimmed by 3 bases and 0 bases, with 5 bases remaining between them. The germline gives CDR1 SGHTA, CDR2 FQGTGA. The CDR3 sequence is CASSFTLNTEAFF. For the CDR3, the DNA is TGTGCCAGCAGCTTTACTCTGAACACTGAAGCTTTCTTT.

In this sample, this clone turned up a few times. This chain connects TRBV9 to TRBJ1-2, with D unresolved. With 3 bases removed from V and 7 bases from J, the gap between germline ends came to 10 bases. Looked up from germline, CDR1 is SGDLS and CDR2 is YYNGEE. The length of the CDR3 is 12 residues. CDR3 sequence (DNA): TGTGCCAGCAGCGGGACTCCAGGTGGCTACACCTTC. Amino acid sequence: CASSGTPGGYTF.

The chain couples TRBV4-1 to TRBJ2-2; 9 nucleotides agree with TRBD1. V trimming: 8 bases; J trimming: 4 bases; junction bases outside the gene matches: 2. The CDR3 spans 13 residues. Germline loops: CDR1 MGHRA, CDR2 YSYEKL. Here the CDR3 reads CASRDRVTGELFF. In DNA form, the CDR3 reads TGCGCCAGCCGGGACAGGGTCACCGGGGAGCTGTTTTTT.

The chain carries TRBV18 and TRBJ2-3; TRBD2 is a possible D gene (6 bases). The germline V and J ends were trimmed by 6 bases and 0 bases, with 13 bases remaining between them. The CDR3 totals 15 residues. Germline CDR1 reads KGHSH; CDR2 reads LQKENI. CDR3 sequence reads: CASSFGGTSTDTQYF. The CDR3 coding sequence is TGTGCCAGCTCCTTCGGAGGGACTAGCACAGATACGCAGTATTTT. The complete variable domain, with remaining parts taken from reference TRBV18 and TRBJ2-3, reads NAGVMQNPRHLVRRRGQEARLRCSPMKGHSHVYWYRQLPEEGLKFMVYLQKENIIDESGMPKERFSAEFPKEGPSILRIQQVVRGDSAAYFCASSFGGTSTDTQYFGPGTRLTVL.

The V call is TRBV7-2, the J call TRBJ2-7; TRBD2 matches at 9 bases. Germline CDR1 is SGHTA and CDR2 is FQGNSA. V gave up 5 bases and J gave up 2 bases; unmatched junction bases: 7. The CDR3 totals 15 residues. CDR3 region: CASSPTSGSTYEQYF. CDR3 bases: TGTGCCAGCAGCCCGACTAGCGGCTCAACCTACGAGCAGTACTTC.

This clone was counted a single time. The V and J genes are TRBV6-5 and TRBJ1-6; TRBD1 is a possible D gene (6 bases). CDR3 length: 13 residues. Germline V gene data show CDR1 as MNHEY and CDR2 as SVGAGI. Between the trimmed V and J ends, which lost 5 bases and 9 bases, there was a span of 11 bases. The CDR3 loop reads CASSTTGSSPLHF. The CDR3 bases are TGTGCCAGCAGTACAACAGGGAGTTCACCCCTCCACTTT.

The chain employs TRBV4-3 and TRBJ1-2; D possibly corresponds to TRBD1 (5 bases). There are 16 residues in the CDR3. From germline, CDR1 is LGHNA and CDR2 YSLEER. The V end was cut by 1 base, the J end by 9 bases, with 21 bases between. The DNA for the CDR3 is TGCGCCAGCAGCCAAGCACCGGGACGGCGGGTCTCTAGCTACACCTTC. Amino acid sequence: CASSQAPGRRVSSYTF.

The rearrangement joins TRBV5-6 to TRBJ2-1; possibly TRBD1 for D (5 bases). With 0 bases removed from V and 8 bases from J, the gap between germline ends came to 15 bases. Germline V gene sequence: CDR1 SGHDT, CDR2 YYEEEE. CDR3 size: 15 residues. The DNA for the CDR3 is TGTGCCAGCAGCTTGGGGGGCAGGGCCCAGGATGAGCAGTTCTTC. It translates to CASSLGGRAQDEQFF.

This clone was recorded once. J is TRBJ1-1 and V is TRBV9; D is possibly TRBD1 (6 bases). CDR1 and CDR2 (germline): SGDLS, YYNGEE. V lost 1 base and J lost 5, with 12 bases in between. CDR3 length equals 14 residues. For the CDR3, the DNA is TGTGCCAGCAGCGTAACTGAGGGGGGGACTGAAGCTTTCTTT. It yields the protein CASSVTEGGTEAFF.

There are a few counts of this clone. V and J are TRBV21-1 and TRBJ2-1; the table names TRBD2, a call not compared with the DNA. TRBV21-1 is labeled a pseudogene. The CDR3 is 20 residues long. CDR3 protein: CASSKPGLAGVKGGGNEQFF. For the CDR3, the DNA is TGTGCCAGCAGCAAACCGGGACTAGCGGGAGTAAAGGGAGGGGGCAATGAGCAGTTCTTC.